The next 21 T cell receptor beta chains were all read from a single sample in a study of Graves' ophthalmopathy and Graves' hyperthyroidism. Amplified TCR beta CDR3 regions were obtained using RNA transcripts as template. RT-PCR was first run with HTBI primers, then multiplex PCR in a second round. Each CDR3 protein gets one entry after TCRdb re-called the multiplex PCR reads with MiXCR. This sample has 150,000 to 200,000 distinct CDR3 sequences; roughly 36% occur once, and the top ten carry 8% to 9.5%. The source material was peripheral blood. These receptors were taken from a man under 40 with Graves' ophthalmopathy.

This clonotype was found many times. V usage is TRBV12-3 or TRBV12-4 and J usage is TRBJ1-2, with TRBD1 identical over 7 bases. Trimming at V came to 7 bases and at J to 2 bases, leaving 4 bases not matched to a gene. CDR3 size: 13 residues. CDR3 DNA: TGTGCCAGCACCGGGGACAGCAACTATGGCTACACCTTC. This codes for CASTGDSNYGYTF.

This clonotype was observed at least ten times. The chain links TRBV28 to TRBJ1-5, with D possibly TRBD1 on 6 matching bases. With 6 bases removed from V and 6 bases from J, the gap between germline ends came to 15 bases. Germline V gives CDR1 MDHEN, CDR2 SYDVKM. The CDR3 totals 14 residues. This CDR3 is CASRDLNRVQPQHF. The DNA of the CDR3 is TGTGCCAGCAGGGACCTAAACAGGGTTCAGCCCCAGCATTTT.

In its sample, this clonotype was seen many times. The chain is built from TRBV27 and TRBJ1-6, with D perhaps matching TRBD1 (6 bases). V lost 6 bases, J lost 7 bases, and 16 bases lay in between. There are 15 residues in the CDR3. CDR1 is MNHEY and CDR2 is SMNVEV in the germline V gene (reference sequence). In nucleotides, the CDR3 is TGTGCCAGCAGGGTGACAGGACGGGGAAATTCACCCCTCCACTTT. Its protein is CASRVTGRGNSPLHF.

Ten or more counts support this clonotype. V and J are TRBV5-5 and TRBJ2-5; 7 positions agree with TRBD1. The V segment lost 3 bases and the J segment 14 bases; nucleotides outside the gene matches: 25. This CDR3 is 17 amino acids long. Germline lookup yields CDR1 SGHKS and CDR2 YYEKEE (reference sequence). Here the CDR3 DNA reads TGTGCCAGCAGCTCCCCACAGGGGACACAAGAGAGTGACCAGTACTACTTC. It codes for CASSSPQGTQESDQYYF.

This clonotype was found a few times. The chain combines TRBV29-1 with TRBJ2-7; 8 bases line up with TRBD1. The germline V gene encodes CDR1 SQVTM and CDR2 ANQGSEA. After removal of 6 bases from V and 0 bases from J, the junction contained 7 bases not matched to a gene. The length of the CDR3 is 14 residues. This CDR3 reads CSVRDRGDSYEQYF. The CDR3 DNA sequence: TGCAGCGTGCGCGACAGGGGAGACTCCTACGAGCAGTACTTC.

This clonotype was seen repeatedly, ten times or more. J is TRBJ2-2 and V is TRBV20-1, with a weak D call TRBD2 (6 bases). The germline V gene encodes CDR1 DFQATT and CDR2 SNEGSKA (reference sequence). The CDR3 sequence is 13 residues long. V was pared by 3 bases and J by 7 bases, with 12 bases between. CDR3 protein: CSARWGDGGELFF. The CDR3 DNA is TGCAGTGCTAGGTGGGGGGACGGCGGGGAGCTGTTTTTT.

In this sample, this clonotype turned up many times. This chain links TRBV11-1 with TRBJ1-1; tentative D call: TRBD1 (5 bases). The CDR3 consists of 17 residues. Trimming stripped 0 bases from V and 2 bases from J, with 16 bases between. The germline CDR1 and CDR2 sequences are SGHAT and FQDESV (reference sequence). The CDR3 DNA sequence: TGTGCCAGCAGCTTAGCGCTCCGAGGAGGGGATAACACTGAAGCTTTCTTT. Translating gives CASSLALRGGDNTEAFF.

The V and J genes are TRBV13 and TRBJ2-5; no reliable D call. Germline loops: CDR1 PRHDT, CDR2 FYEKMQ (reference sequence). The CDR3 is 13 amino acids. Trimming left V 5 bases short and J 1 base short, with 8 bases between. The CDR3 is CASSERPQETQYF. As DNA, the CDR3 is TGTGCCAGCAGCGAACGACCCCAAGAGACCCAGTACTTC.

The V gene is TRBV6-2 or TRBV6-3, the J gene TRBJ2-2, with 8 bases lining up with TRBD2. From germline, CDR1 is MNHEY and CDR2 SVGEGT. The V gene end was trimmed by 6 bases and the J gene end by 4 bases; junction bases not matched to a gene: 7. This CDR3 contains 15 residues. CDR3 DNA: TGTGCCAGCAGAGCGGACGGGGGGGGCACCGGGGAGCTGTTTTTT. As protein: CASRADGGGTGELFF.

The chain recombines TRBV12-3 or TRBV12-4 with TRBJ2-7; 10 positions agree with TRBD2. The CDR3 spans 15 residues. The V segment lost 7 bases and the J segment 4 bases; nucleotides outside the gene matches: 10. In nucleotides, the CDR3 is TGTGCCAGCACCTCTCTAGCGGGAGAAGGTTACGAGCAGTACTTC. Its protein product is CASTSLAGEGYEQYF.

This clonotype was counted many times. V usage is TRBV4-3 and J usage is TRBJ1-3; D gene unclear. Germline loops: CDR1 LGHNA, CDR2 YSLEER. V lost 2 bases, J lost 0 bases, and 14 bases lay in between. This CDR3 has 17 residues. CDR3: CASSQTDARTSGNTIYF. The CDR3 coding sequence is TGCGCCAGCAGCCAAACCGATGCCCGGACCTCTGGAAACACCATATATTTT.

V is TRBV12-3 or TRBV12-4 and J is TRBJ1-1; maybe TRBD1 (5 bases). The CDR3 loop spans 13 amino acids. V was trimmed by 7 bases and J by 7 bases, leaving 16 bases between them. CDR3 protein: CASTLWGLSEAFF. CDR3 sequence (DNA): TGTGCCAGCACCCTATGGGGACTCAGTGAAGCTTTCTTT.

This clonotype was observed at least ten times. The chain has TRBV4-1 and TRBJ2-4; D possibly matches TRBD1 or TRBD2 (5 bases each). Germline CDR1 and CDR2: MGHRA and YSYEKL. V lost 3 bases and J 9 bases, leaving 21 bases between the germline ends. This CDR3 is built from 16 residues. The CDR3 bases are TGCGCCAGCAGCCACGATGGGGCCCCGGAGGACGGCATTCAGTACTTC. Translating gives CASSHDGAPEDGIQYF.

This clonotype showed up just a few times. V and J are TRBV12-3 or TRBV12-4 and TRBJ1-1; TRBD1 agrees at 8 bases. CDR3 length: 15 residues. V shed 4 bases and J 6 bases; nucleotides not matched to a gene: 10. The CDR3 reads CASSWTTGATAEAFF. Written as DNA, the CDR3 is TGTGCCAGCAGTTGGACGACAGGGGCGACCGCTGAAGCTTTCTTT.

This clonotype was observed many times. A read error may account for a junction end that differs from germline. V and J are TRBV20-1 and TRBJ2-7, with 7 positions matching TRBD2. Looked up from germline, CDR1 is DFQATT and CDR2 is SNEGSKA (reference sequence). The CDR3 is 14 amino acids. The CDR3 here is CSAPRGAGAHEQCF. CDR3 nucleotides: TGCAGTGCTCCCCGGGGCGCGGGAGCCCACGAGCAGTGCTTC.

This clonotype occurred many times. In DNA, the CDR3 is TGTGCCAGCAGTTCAGCCAATCTCGGCTACACCTTC. It specifies CASSSANLGYTF. The chain combines TRBV27 with TRBJ1-2, with D uncertain. The CDR3 extends over 12 amino acids. Germline loops: CDR1 MNHEY, CDR2 SMNVEV (reference sequence). V was trimmed by 4 bases and J by 8 bases, leaving 11 bases between them.

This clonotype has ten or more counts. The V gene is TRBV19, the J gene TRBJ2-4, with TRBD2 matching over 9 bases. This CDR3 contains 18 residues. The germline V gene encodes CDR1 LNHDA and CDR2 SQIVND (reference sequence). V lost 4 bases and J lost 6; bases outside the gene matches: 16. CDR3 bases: TGTGCCAGTAGTACCCTTAACTCCGTAGCGGGAGTCGGAAACATTCAGTACTTC. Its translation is CASSTLNSVAGVGNIQYF.

CDR3 loop: CASGGLAGSQYF. CDR3 bases: TGTGCCAGCGGCGGACTAGCGGGATCCCAGTACTTC. The chain combines TRBV6-2 or TRBV6-3 with TRBJ2-7, with 12 bases aligning to TRBD2. CDR1 is MNHEY, CDR2 SVGEGT, per germline. V was pared by 8 bases and J by 10 bases, with 6 bases of the junction left unmatched. The CDR3 length is 12 residues.

CDR3 region: CASSLLPGFYEQYF. Here the CDR3 DNA reads TGTGCCAGCAGTTTATTGCCGGGGTTCTACGAGCAGTACTTC. This chain connects TRBV28 to TRBJ2-7, with D possibly matching TRBD2 (5 bases). This CDR3 has 14 amino acids. Trimming shortened V by 1 base and J by 3 bases, and 10 bases separated the two germline ends. Germline CDR1 MDHEN, CDR2 SYDVKM.

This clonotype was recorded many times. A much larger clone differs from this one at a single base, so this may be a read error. The CDR3 loop reads CAGSLFSGATEAFF. CDR3 DNA sequence: TGTGCCGGCAGTCTCTTTTCAGGGGCTACTGAAGCTTTCTTT. The chain carries TRBV6-2 or TRBV6-3 and TRBJ1-1; tentatively, D is TRBD1 (6 bases). Germline CDR1 reads MNHEY; CDR2 reads SVGEGT. The CDR3 is 14 amino acids.

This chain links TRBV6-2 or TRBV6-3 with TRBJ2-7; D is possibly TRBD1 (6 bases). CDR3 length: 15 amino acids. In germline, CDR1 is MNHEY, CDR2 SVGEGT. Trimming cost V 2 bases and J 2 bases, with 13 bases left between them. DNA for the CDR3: TGTGCCAGCAGTTACCCCGAAGGGGGAGCCTACGAGCAGTACTTC. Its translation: CASSYPEGGAYEQYF.